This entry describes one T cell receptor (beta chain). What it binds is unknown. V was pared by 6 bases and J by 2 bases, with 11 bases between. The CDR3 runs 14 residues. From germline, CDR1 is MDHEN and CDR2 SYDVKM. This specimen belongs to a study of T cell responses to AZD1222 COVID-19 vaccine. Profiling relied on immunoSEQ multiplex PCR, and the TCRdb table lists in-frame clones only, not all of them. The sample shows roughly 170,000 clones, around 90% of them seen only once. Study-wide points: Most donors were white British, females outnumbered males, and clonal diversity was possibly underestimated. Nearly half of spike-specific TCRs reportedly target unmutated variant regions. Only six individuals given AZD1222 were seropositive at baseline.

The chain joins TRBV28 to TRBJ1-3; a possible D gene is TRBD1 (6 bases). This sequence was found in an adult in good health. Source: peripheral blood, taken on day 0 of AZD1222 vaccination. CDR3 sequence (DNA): TGTGCCAGCAGGCCTACAGGGCCTGGAAACACCATATATTTT. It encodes CASRPTGPGNTIYF.